This is a list of T cell receptor beta chains from one sample in a study of PD-1 blockade in classical Hodgkin lymphoma. TCRdb's copy holds only in-frame clones and misses some; the assay was immunoSEQ multiplex PCR. The sample lists roughly 14,000 clones; about 86% were seen once. The sample in question was peripheral blood mononuclear cells (PBMCs), obtained at baseline. The receptors shown here come from a human donor with classical Hodgkin lymphoma. Each CDR3 is given with its conserved first and last residue. The D gene is left open where the match is weak. Size is omitted from some rows. Given values are once, few, many or a class for expanded clones.

>.|TRBV28|TRBD1|TRBJ1-5
TGTGCCAGCAGGACTCCGGGACAGGGGGCGCAGCCCCAGCATTTT
CASRTPGQGAQPQHF
>.|TRBV5-6|TRBD1|TRBJ1-1
TGTGCCAGCAGCGAGACAGGGTGGACTGAAGCTTTCTTT
CASSETGWTEAFF
>.|TRBV7-9|.|TRBJ1-2
TGTGCCAGCAGCTTAGGGGGGAAAGGAGTAGATGGCTACACCTTC
CASSLGGKGVDGYTF
>.|TRBV4-1|.|TRBJ1-1
TGCGCCAGCAGCCCCTCAGGAGGCCGGCGGACTGAAGCCTTCTTT
CASSPSGGRRTEAFF
>.|TRBV7-2|.|TRBJ1-1
TGTGCCAGCAGCTTAGAGAGGGGACACACTGAAGCTTTCTTT
CASSLERGHTEAFF
>.|TRBV15|.|TRBJ2-2
TGTGCCACCAGCAGAGGCCCAGGGTGGGGCGGGGAGCTGTTTTTT
CATSRGPGWGGELFF
>.|TRBV15|.|TRBJ2-1
TGTGCCACCAGCGGATTCCGGGACACCTTGCATGAGCAGTTCTTC
CATSGFRDTLHEQFF
>.|TRBV21-1|.|TRBJ1-4
TGTGCCAGCAGCCCGAAGAGGGGGGATAATGAAAAACTGTTTTTT
CASSPKRGDNEKLFF
>.|TRBV2|.|TRBJ2-3
TGTGCCACTCGCACCGGGGGTGGTGCAGATACGCAGTATTTT
CATRTGGGADTQYF
>.|TRBV4-1|.|TRBJ2-3
TGCGCCAGCAGCCCCCACCGACCGGTTCGCGGGGATACGCAGTATTTT
CASSPHRPVRGDTQYF
>.|TRBV5-1|.|TRBJ1-2
TGCGCCAGCAGCTTGGGAGGGGTCTATGGCTACACCTTC
CASSLGGVYGYTF
>.|TRBV15|.|TRBJ2-3
TGTGCCACCAGCAGAGATAACAAGTGGACAGATACGCAGTATTTT
CATSRDNKWTDTQYF
>.|TRBV11-3|TRBD2|TRBJ2-3
TGTGCCAGCAGCGGGCTAGCGGGATACACAGATACGCAGTATTTT
CASSGLAGYTDTQYF
>.|TRBV6-5|.|TRBJ2-2
TGTGCCAGCACCAAGAACACCGGGGAGCTGTTTTTT
CASTKNTGELFF
>.|TRBV6-5|.|TRBJ2-7
TGTGCCAGCAGTTACGGCTCCGAGCAGTACTTC
CASSYGSEQYF
>.|TRBV2|.|TRBJ2-1
TGTGCCAGCAGTGACCCTTTACAATTCTACAATGAGCAGTTCTTC
CASSDPLQFYNEQFF
>.|TRBV5-4|TRBD2|TRBJ2-3
TGTGCCAGCAGCTCTCTCATGACTAGCGGAATAGATACGCAGTATTTT
CASSSLMTSGIDTQYF
>.|TRBV6-5|.|TRBJ2-1
TGTGCCAGCAGTTACGGGGGGAGCAACTACAATGAGCAGTTCTTC
CASSYGGSNYNEQFF
>.|TRBV7-9|.|TRBJ2-3
TGTGCCAGCAGCTTTTCCGGGGGAGGTCCCGATACGCAGTATTTT
CASSFSGGGPDTQYF
>once|TRBV28|TRBD1|TRBJ1-4
TGTGCCAGCAGACCTACAGGGGGCGCAACTAATGAAAAACTGTTTTTT
CASRPTGGATNEKLFF
>.|TRBV7-8|.|TRBJ2-3
TGTGCCAGCAGCTTAGCGAGAACCACAGATACGCAGTATTTT
CASSLARTTDTQYF
>.|TRBV28|TRBD1|TRBJ2-7
TGTGCCAGCAGTTGGACAGGGGAACTGGAGGGCTACGAGCAGTACTTC
CASSWTGELEGYEQYF
>.|TRBV19|TRBD1|TRBJ1-2
TGTGCCAGTAGTATCCTCGGGACAGGGGGGAATGGCTACACCTTC
CASSILGTGGNGYTF
>.|TRBV30|.|TRBJ1-1
TGTGCCTGGAGGGACCCCGACGGACACTACTTGAACACTGAAGCTTTCTTT
CAWRDPDGHYLNTEAFF
>.|TRBV10-3|.|TRBJ1-1
TGTGCCATCAGTGTTTCGGGGGGTAGGAGCACTGAAGCTTTCTTT
CAISVSGGRSTEAFF
>.|TRBV11-3|.|TRBJ1-2
TGTGCCAGCAGCCTCGGGTTTAACTATGGCTACACCTTC
CASSLGFNYGYTF
>.|TRBV13|.|TRBJ2-3
TGTGCCAGCTGCGTCACCGGGGGGACAGCCCGCACAGATACGCAGTATTTT
CASCVTGGTARTDTQYF
>.|TRBV11-3|TRBD1|TRBJ2-3
TGTGCCAGCAGCAAGGACAGGGGAGGAGATACGCAGTATTTT
CASSKDRGGDTQYF
>.|TRBV6-5|.|TRBJ2-2
TGTGCCAGCAGTTACTCGGAGGGGGCGAGCACCGGGGAGCTGTTTTTT
CASSYSEGASTGELFF
>.|TRBV7-9|TRBD2|TRBJ2-3
TGTGCCAGCAGGGGAAATACTAGCGGTTATACGCAGTATTTT
CASRGNTSGYTQYF
>.|TRBV4-3|.|TRBJ2-7
TGCGCCAGCAGCCCAAGACATGAAGCCTACGAGCAGTACTTC
CASSPRHEAYEQYF
>.|TRBV18|.|TRBJ1-1
TGTGCCAGCTCACGAGGGTTGGACACTGAAGCTTTCTTT
CASSRGLDTEAFF
>.|TRBV15|TRBD1|TRBJ1-3
TGTGCCACCAGCACAGGGGGCTTTGGCGGAAACACCATATATTTT
CATSTGGFGGNTIYF
>.|TRBV28|.|TRBJ1-5
TGTGCCAGCAGGGTCCGGCGGGGCGAGCAGCCCCAGCATTTT
CASRVRRGEQPQHF
>.|TRBV7-2|TRBD1|TRBJ1-5
TGTGCCAGCAGCATAGACAGGGGAAATCAGCCCCAGCATTTT
CASSIDRGNQPQHF
>.|TRBV4-1|TRBD1|TRBJ2-7
TGCGCCAGCAGCCCCGGGACAGTCTTTCGCTCCTACGAGCAGTACTTC
CASSPGTVFRSYEQYF
>once|TRBV5-6|TRBD2|TRBJ2-7
TGTGCCAGCCGACGGGCGGGAGTTGGTCTCCACGAGCAGTACTTC
CASRRAGVGLHEQYF
>.|TRBV19|.|TRBJ2-1
TGTGCCAGTAGTACCCATTGGGCCTCGGGAAATGAGCAGTTCTTC
CASSTHWASGNEQFF
>.|TRBV27|.|TRBJ2-3
TGTGCCAGCAGTTGGGGGTCCACAGATACGCAGTATTTT
CASSWGSTDTQYF
>.|TRBV7-9|.|TRBJ2-3
TGTGCCAGCAGTAAACCCGGGACCCCCAGGACAGATACGCAGTATTTT
CASSKPGTPRTDTQYF
>once|TRBV11-3|.|TRBJ2-1
TGTGCCAGCACCCCCCCGGCGGGACCGGACGATGAGCAGTTCTTC
CASTPPAGPDDEQFF
>once|TRBV25-1|TRBD1|TRBJ1-1
TGTGCCAGCAGGATAACAGGGGGCACTGAAGCTTTCTTT
CASRITGGTEAFF
>.|TRBV5-1|.|TRBJ2-6
TGCGCCAGCAGCTCCACAGCTGGGGCCAACGTCCTGACTTTC
CASSSTAGANVLTF
>.|TRBV6-1|TRBD2|TRBJ2-7
TGTGCCAGCAGATCTCTCCCGGGAGGGCCATACGAGCAGTACTTC
CASRSLPGGPYEQYF
>.|TRBV7-2|.|TRBJ2-3
TGTGCCAGCAGCCCCGGGTTCGGAGATACGCAGTATTTT
CASSPGFGDTQYF
>once|TRBV9|.|TRBJ1-2
TGTGCCAGCAGCCCACGACCGGGGCCCCTCGGCTACACCTTC
CASSPRPGPLGYTF
>.|TRBV6-5|.|TRBJ2-2
TGTGCCAGCAGTTACTCCCAGGGTTGGCCCGGGGAGCTGTTTTTT
CASSYSQGWPGELFF
>.|TRBV29-1|.|TRBJ2-3
TGCAGCGTTGAAGATTGGACAAGGAGCACAGATACGCAGTATTTT
CSVEDWTRSTDTQYF
>.|TRBV9|TRBD2|TRBJ2-5
TGTGCCAGCAGCCCAAGCGGGGGTGCGGGGGAGACCCAGTACTTC
CASSPSGGAGETQYF
>.|TRBV29-1|.|TRBJ2-4
TGCAGCGTTAAGGAGGGGCCGCCCAACATTCAGTACTTC
CSVKEGPPNIQYF
>.|TRBV18|.|TRBJ2-5
TGTGCCAGCTCTCCCGCGGTCGCACAGTGGACCCAAGAGACCCAGTACTTC
CASSPAVAQWTQETQYF
>.|TRBV27|.|TRBJ2-7
TGTGCCAGCAGCCAGGGCTACGAGCAGTACTTC
CASSQGYEQYF
>.|TRBV19|TRBD2|TRBJ2-1
TGTGCCAGTAGTAGCGGGGGGGAAATCAATGAGCAGTTCTTC
CASSSGGEINEQFF
>.|TRBV7-8|TRBD1|TRBJ2-7
TGTGCCAGCAGCTTAGGGACAGGCTCCTACGAGCAGTACTTC
CASSLGTGSYEQYF
>.|TRBV6-1|.|TRBJ1-1
TGTGCCAGCAGTAACCCGGGCGAAGCTTTCTTT
CASSNPGEAFF
>.|TRBV5-4|.|TRBJ2-7
TGTGCCAGCAGCTTTAGAGCGGGCTCCTACGAGCAGTACTTC
CASSFRAGSYEQYF
>.|TRBV27|.|TRBJ2-1
TGTGCCAGCAGGGTAGTGGCGGATTTCTACAATGAGCAGTTCTTC
CASRVVADFYNEQFF
>.|TRBV2|.|TRBJ2-7
TGTGCCAGCAGTGGGGACTCTGGGCCCGGGGAGCAGTACTTC
CASSGDSGPGEQYF
>.|TRBV27|.|TRBJ2-1
TGTGCCAGCAGGGTAGTAGCGGATTTCTACAATGAGCAGTTCTTC
CASRVVADFYNEQFF